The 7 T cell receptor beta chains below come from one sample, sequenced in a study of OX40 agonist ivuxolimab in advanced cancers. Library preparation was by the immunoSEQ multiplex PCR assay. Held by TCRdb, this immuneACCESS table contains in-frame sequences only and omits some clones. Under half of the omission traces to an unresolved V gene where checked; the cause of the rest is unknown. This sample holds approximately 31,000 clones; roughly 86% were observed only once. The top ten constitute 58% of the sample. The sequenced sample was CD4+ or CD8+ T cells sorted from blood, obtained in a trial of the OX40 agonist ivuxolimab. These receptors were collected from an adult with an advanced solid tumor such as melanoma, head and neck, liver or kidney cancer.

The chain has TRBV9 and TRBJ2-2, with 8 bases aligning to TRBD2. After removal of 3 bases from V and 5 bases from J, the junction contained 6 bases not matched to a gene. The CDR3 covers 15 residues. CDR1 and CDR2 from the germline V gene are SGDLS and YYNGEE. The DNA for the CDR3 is TGTGCCAGCAGCGGACGGGAGGGGCCGACCGGGGAGCTGTTTTTT. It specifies CASSGREGPTGELFF.

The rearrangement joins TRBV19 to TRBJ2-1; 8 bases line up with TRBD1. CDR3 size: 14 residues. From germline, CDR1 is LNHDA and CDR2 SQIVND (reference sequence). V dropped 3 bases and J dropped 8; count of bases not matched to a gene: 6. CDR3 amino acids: CASSIRTGWDEQFF. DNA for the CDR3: TGTGCCAGTAGTATTAGGACAGGGTGGGATGAGCAGTTCTTC.

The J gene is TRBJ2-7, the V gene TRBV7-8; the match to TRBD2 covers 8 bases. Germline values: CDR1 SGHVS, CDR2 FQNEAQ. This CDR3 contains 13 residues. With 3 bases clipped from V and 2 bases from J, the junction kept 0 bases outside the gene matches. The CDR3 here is CASSFGGAYEQYF. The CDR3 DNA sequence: TGTGCCAGCAGCTTCGGGGGGGCCTACGAGCAGTACTTC.

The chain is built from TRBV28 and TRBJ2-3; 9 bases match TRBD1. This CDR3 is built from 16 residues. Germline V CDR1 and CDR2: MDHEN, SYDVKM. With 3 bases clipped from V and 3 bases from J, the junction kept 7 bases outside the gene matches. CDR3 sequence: CASSFQPGQGTDTQYF. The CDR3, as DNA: TGTGCCAGCAGTTTCCAACCGGGACAGGGAACAGATACGCAGTATTTT.

This CDR3 reads CASSYSMAADTEAFF. For the CDR3, the DNA is TGTGCCAGCAGTTACTCGATGGCCGCCGACACTGAAGCTTTCTTT. This sequence joins TRBV6-6 and TRBJ1-1; D ambiguous. Germline V gene lookup returns CDR1 MNHNY and CDR2 SVGAGI (reference sequence). V was clipped by 0 bases and J by 3 bases, with 11 bases between them. This CDR3 contains 15 residues.

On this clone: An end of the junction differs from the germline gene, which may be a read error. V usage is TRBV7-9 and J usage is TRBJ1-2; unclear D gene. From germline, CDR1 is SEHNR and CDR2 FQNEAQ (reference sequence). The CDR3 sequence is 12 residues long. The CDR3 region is CASSLESYGYTF. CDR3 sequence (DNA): TGTGCCAGCAGTTTAGAAAGCTATGGCTACACCTTC.

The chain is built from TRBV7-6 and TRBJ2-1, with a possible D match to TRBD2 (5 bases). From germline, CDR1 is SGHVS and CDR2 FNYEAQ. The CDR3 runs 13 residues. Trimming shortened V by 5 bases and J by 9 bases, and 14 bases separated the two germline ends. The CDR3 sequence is CASSVTISGEQFF. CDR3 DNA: TGTGCCAGCAGCGTGACTATTTCGGGTGAGCAGTTCTTC.